The rows below give T cell receptor beta chains drawn from one sample of a study of beta chain features in type 1 diabetes. The method was immunoSEQ multiplex PCR; TCRdb's version includes in-frame clones alone and lacks a portion of them. The table shows more than 300,000 clones, with roughly 12% occurring only once. Sequenced material: naive CD4+ T cells from blood. The receptor source for this set is a woman younger than 30 with type 1 diabetes. Both conserved end residues are part of each CDR3. The D gene is left open where the match is weak. Clone size, where shown, is once, few, many, or a class for clones that have expanded.

clone_size	d_call	v_call	cdr3_length	j_call	cdr3_aa	cdr3_nt
few	NA	TRBV6-1	16	TRBJ2-1	CASSGLSRVGVDEQFF	TGTGCCAGCAGTGGACTCTCGCGGGTCGGCGTGGACGAGCAGTTCTTC
few	TRBD2	TRBV18	15	TRBJ2-7	CASSPPGTSGIEQYF	TGTGCCAGCTCACCACCGGGGACTAGCGGGATCGAGCAGTACTTC
NA	NA	TRBV7-2	17	TRBJ2-3	CASSLAQSGWVRDTQYF	TGTGCCAGCAGCTTAGCGCAATCAGGGTGGGTCAGAGATACGCAGTATTTT
NA	TRBD2	TRBV4-1	16	TRBJ2-3	CASSRLAGLVTDTQYF	TGCGCCAGCAGCCGCCTAGCGGGGCTGGTTACAGATACGCAGTATTTT
NA	TRBD1	TRBV30	13	TRBJ1-1	CAWKKPGQFEAFF	TGTGCCTGGAAGAAACCGGGACAGTTTGAAGCTTTCTTT
NA	NA	TRBV6-5	14	TRBJ2-7	CASSPTGNTYEQYF	TGTGCCAGCAGTCCGACAGGAAACACCTACGAGCAGTACTTC
NA	NA	TRBV7-9	15	TRBJ1-1	CASSLALQESTEAFF	TGTGCCAGCAGCTTAGCCCTACAGGAGAGCACTGAAGCTTTCTTT
few	NA	TRBV2	12	TRBJ1-2	CASANFNYGYTF	TGTGCCAGCGCAAACTTTAACTATGGCTACACCTTC
NA	NA	TRBV14	15	TRBJ1-6	CATPDRGIRNSPLHF	TGTGCCACCCCGGACCGAGGGATTCGTAATTCACCCCTCCACTTT
few	NA	TRBV5-1	15	TRBJ2-5	CASSLSAFGEETQYF	TGCGCCAGCAGCTTGTCAGCTTTCGGAGAAGAGACCCAGTACTTC
NA	NA	TRBV11-3	12	TRBJ2-3	CASTLDRAAQYF	TGTGCCAGCACTTTGGATCGAGCGGCGCAGTATTTT
NA	NA	TRBV19	14	TRBJ1-1	CASKPSGEDTEAFF	TGTGCCAGTAAACCCAGCGGAGAGGACACTGAAGCTTTCTTT
NA	NA	TRBV7-2	13	TRBJ2-3	CASSRYRVDTQYF	TGTGCCAGCAGCAGATACAGGGTGGATACGCAGTATTTT
NA	NA	TRBV9	14	TRBJ1-3	CASSSTAPGNTIYF	TGTGCCAGCAGCTCGACAGCCCCTGGAAACACCATATATTTT
NA	NA	TRBV4-3	15	TRBJ1-2	CASSQTKGSNYGYTF	TGCGCCAGCAGCCAAACGAAGGGGTCAAACTATGGCTACACCTTC
NA	NA	TRBV9	15	TRBJ2-3	CASSVVGGVTDTQYF	TGTGCCAGCAGCGTAGTCGGGGGAGTCACAGATACGCAGTATTTT
NA	NA	TRBV7-2	13	TRBJ1-5	CASSLSARQPQHF	TGTGCCAGCAGCTTATCTGCGCGTCAGCCCCAGCATTTT
NA	NA	TRBV5-1	13	TRBJ2-3	CASNSGSADTQYF	TGCGCCAGCAACTCCGGGAGCGCAGATACGCAGTATTTT
few	NA	TRBV6-6	15	TRBJ1-1	CASSYSQGKNTEAFF	TGTGCCAGCAGTTACTCACAGGGAAAGAACACTGAAGCTTTCTTT
NA	NA	TRBV6-1	13	TRBJ1-1	CASELQGGTEAFF	TGTGCCAGCGAGCTTCAGGGAGGAACTGAAGCTTTCTTT
NA	TRBD2	TRBV4-3	19	TRBJ2-3	CASSQGPARLAGVRDTQYF	TGCGCCAGCAGCCAAGGGCCCGCTCGACTAGCGGGAGTGCGAGATACGCAGTATTTT
NA	NA	TRBV4-1	14	TRBJ2-3	CASSQDLVTDTQYF	TGCGCCAGCAGCCAAGATCTAGTCACAGATACGCAGTATTTT
few	NA	TRBV15	13	TRBJ1-1	CATGRGMNTEAFF	TGTGCCACCGGTCGGGGGATGAACACTGAAGCTTTCTTT
few	NA	TRBV5-1	12	TRBJ1-1	CASSLAAGIAFF	TGCGCCAGCAGCTTGGCGGCGGGGATAGCTTTCTTT
few	NA	TRBV7-3	17	TRBJ2-4	CASSLGPAADSGNIQYF	TGTGCCAGCAGCTTAGGCCCCGCGGCCGACAGTGGAAACATTCAGTACTTC
NA	NA	TRBV7-9	15	TRBJ1-5	CASSPRGNSNQPQHF	TGTGCCAGCAGCCCGCGGGGGAATAGCAATCAGCCCCAGCATTTT
few	NA	TRBV20-1	11	TRBJ1-5	CSARLGGTQHF	TGCAGTGCTAGATTGGGCGGGACCCAGCATTTT
NA	NA	TRBV4-1	16	TRBJ1-1	CASSRGRARRNTEAFF	TGCGCCAGCAGCCGGGGGAGGGCGCGCAGGAACACTGAAGCTTTCTTT
few	NA	TRBV30	12	TRBJ2-7	CAWSVGTYEQYF	TGTGCCTGGAGTGTGGGCACCTACGAGCAGTACTTC
few	NA	TRBV11-2	14	TRBJ2-7	CASSLDLPGGEQYF	TGTGCCAGCAGCTTAGATCTCCCCGGGGGCGAGCAGTACTTC
NA	NA	TRBV2	15	TRBJ1-3	CASSDAGAPGNTIYF	TGTGCCAGCAGTGATGCGGGAGCCCCTGGAAACACCATATATTTT